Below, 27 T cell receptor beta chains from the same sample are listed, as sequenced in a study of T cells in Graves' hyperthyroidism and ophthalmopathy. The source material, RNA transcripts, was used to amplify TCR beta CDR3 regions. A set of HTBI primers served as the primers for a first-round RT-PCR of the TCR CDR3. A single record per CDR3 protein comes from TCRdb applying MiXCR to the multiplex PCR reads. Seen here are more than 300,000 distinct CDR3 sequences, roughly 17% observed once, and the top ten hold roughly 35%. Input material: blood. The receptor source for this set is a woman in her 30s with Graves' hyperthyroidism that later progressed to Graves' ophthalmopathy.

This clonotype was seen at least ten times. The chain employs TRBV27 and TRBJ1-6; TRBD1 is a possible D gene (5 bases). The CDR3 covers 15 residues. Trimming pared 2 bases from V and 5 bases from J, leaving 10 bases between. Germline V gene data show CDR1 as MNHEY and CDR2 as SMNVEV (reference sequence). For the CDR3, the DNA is TGTGCCAGCAGTTTAGGGACGGTTAATAATTCACCCCTCCACTTT. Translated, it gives CASSLGTVNNSPLHF.

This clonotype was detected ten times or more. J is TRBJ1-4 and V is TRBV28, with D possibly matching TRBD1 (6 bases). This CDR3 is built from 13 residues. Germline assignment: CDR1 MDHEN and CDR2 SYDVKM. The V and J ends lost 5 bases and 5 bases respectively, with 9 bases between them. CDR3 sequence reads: CASSKGGNEKLFF. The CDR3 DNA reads TGTGCCAGCAGTAAGGGGGGGAATGAAAAACTGTTTTTT. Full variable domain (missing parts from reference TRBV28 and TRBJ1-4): DVKVTQSSRYLVKRTGEKVFLECVQDMDHENMFWYRQDPGLGLRLIYFSYDVKMKEKGDIPEGYSVSREKKERFSLILESASTNQTSMYLCASSKGGNEKLFFGSGTQLSVL.

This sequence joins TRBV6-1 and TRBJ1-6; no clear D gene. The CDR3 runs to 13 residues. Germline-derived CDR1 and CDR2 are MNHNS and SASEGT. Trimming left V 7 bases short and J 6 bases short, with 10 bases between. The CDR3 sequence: CASTPGGNSPLHF. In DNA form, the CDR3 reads TGTGCCAGCACTCCGGGCGGTAATTCACCCCTCCACTTT.

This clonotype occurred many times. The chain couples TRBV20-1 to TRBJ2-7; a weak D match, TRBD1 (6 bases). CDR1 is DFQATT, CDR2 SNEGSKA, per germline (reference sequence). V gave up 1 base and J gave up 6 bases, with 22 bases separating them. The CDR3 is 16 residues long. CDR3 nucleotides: TGCAGTGCTAGAGTCCTAGCCCACAGGGAAACTGGCGAGCAGTACTTC. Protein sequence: CSARVLAHRETGEQYF.

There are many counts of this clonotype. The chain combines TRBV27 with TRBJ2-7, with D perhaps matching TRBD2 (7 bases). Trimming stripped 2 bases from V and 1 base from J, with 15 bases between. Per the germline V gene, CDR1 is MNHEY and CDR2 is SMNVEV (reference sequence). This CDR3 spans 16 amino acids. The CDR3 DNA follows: TGTGCCAGCAGTTTAATTGGGGGGGGGCGGTCCTACGAGCAGTACTTC. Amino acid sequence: CASSLIGGGRSYEQYF.

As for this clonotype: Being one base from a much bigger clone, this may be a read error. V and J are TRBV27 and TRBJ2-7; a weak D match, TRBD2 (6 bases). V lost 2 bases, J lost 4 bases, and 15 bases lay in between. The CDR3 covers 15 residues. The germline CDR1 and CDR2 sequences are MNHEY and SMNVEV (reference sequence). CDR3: CASSLQSSDTYEQYF. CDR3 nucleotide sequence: TGTGCCAGCAGTTTACAGTCTAGCGACACATACGAGCAGTACTTC.

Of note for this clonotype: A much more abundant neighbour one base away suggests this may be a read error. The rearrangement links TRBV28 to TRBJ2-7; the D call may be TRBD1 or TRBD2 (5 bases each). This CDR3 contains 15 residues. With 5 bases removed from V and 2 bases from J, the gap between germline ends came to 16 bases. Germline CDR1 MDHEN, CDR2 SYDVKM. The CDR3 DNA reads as TGTGCCAGCAGTCGCTTTGGGACGGCAACCTACGAGCAGTACTTC. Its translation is CASSRFGTATYEQYF.

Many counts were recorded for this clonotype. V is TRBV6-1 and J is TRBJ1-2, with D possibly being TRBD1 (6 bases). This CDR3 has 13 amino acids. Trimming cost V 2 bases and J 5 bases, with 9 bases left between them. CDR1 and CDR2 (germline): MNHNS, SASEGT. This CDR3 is CASSETGYYGYTF. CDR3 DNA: TGTGCCAGCAGTGAAACAGGGTATTATGGCTACACCTTC.

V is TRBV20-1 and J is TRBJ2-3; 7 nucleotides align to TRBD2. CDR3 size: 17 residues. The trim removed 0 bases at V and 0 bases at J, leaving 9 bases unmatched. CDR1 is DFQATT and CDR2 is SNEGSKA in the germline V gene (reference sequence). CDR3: CSARDRGAGFSTDTQYF. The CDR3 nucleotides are TGCAGTGCTAGAGATCGAGGAGCGGGATTTAGCACAGATACGCAGTATTTT.

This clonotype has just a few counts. The CDR3 loop reads CSARDFGDPGNTIYF. The CDR3 DNA follows: TGCAGTGCTAGAGATTTCGGGGACCCTGGAAACACCATATATTTT. The chain carries TRBV20-1 and TRBJ1-3; tentatively, D is TRBD1 (5 bases). Trimming took 0 bases from V and 2 from J, leaving 11 bases between them. Germline CDR1 is DFQATT and CDR2 is SNEGSKA (reference sequence). There are 15 residues in the CDR3.

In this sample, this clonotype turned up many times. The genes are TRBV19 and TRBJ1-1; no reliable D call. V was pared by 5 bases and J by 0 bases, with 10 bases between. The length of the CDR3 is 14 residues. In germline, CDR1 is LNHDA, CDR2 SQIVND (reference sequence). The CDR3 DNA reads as TGTGCCAGTAGTGGAGGGCCCATGAACACTGAAGCTTTCTTT. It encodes CASSGGPMNTEAFF.

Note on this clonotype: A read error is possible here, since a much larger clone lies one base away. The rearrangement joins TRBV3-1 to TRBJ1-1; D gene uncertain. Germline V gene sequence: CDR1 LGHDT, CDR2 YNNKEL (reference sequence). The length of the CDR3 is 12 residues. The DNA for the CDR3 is TGTGCCAGCAGTGGAAGGCGCACTGAAGCTTGCTTT. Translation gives CASSGRRTEACF.

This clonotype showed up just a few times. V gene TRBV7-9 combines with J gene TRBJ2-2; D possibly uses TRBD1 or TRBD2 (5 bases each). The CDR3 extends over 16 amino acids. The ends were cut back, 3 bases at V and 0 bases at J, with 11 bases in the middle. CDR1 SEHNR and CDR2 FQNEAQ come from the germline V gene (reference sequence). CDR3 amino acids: CASSFGAGSNTGELFF. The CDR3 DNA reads TGTGCCAGCAGCTTCGGGGCTGGCTCGAACACCGGGGAGCTGTTTTTT.

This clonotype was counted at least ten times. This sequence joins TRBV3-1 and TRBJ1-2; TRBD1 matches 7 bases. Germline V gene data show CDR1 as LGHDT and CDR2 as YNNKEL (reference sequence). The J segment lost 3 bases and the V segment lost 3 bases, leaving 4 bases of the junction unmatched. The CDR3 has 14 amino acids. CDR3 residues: CASSQARGYYGYTF. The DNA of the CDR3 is TGTGCCAGCAGCCAGGCCAGGGGGTACTATGGCTACACCTTC.

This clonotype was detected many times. The CDR3 DNA reads as TGTGCCAGCAGCCGGACGAGTGTGCAGGGACGAACATCCTACAATGAGCAGTTCTTC. It encodes CASSRTSVQGRTSYNEQFF. The chain combines TRBV11-2 with TRBJ2-1, with D perhaps matching TRBD1 or TRBD2 (5 bases each). Germline loops: CDR1 SGHAT, CDR2 FQNNGV. The CDR3 runs 19 residues. Trimming removed 5 bases at V and 1 base at J, with 24 bases between.

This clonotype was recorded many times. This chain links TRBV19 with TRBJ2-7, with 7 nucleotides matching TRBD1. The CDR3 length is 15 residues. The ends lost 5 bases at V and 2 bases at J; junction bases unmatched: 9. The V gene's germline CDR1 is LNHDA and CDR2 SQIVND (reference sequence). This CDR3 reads CASSVTGEQPYEQYF. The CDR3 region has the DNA TGTGCCAGTAGTGTTACAGGGGAGCAACCCTACGAGCAGTACTTC.

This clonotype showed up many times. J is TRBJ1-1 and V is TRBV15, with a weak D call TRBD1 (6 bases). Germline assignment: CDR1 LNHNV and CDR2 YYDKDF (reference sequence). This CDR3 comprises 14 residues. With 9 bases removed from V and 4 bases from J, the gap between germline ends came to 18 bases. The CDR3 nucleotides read TGTGCCACGGACAGCGGTAGGGACGGCACTGAAGCTTTCTTT. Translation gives CATDSGRDGTEAFF.

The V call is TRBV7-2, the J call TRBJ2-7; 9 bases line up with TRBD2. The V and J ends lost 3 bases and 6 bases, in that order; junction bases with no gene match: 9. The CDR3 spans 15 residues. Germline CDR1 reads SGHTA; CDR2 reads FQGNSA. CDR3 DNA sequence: TGTGCCAGCAGCTTTTCTAGCGGGATGTTGTTCGAGCAGTACGTC. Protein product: CASSFSSGMLFEQYV.

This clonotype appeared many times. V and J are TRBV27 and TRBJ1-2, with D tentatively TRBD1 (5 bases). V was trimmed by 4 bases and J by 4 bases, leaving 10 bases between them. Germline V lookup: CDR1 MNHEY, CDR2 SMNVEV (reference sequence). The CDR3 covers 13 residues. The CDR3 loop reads CASSSTTGYGYTF. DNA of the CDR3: TGTGCCAGCAGTTCTACCACAGGCTATGGCTACACCTTC.

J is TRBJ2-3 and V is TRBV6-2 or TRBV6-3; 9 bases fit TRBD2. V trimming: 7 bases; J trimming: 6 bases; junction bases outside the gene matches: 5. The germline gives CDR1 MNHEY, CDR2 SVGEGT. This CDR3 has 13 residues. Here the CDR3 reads CASTAGGADTQYF. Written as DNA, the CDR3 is TGTGCCAGCACGGCGGGGGGGGCGGATACGCAGTATTTT.

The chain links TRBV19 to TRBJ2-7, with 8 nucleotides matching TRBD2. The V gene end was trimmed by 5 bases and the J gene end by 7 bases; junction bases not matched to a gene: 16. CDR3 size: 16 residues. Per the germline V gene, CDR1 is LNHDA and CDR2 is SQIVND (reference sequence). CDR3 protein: CASSVQGLGVAEEQYF. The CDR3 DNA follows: TGTGCCAGTAGTGTACAGGGACTAGGGGTGGCGGAGGAGCAGTACTTC.

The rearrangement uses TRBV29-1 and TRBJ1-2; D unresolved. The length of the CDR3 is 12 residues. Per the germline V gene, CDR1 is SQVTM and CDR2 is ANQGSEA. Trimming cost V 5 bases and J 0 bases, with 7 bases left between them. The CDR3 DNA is TGCAGCGTTATAACAGCTAACTATGGCTACACCTTC. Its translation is CSVITANYGYTF.

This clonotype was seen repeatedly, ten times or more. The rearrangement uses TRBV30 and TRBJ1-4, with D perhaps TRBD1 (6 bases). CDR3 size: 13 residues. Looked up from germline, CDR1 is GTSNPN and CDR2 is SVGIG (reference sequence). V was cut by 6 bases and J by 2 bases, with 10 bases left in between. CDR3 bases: TGTGCCTGCCAGGGGATGACTAATGAAAAACTGTTTTTT. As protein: CACQGMTNEKLFF.

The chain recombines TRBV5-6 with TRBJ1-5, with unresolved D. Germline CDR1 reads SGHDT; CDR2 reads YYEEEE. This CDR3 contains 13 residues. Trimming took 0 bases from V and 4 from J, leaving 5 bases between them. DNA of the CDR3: TGTGCCAGCAGCTTGGCAGCTAATCAGCCCCAGCATTTT. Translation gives CASSLAANQPQHF. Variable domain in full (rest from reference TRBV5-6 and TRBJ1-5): DAGVTQSPTHLIKTRGQQVTLRCSPKSGHDTVSWYQQALGQGPQFIFQYYEEEERQRGNFPDRFSGHQFPNYSSELNVNALLLGDSALYLCASSLAANQPQHFGDGTRLSIL.

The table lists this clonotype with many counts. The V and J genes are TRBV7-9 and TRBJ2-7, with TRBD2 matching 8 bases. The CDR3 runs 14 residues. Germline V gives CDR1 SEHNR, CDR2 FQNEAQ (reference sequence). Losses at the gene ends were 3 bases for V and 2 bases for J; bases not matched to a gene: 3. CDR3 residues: CASSFPTSAYEQYF. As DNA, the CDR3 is TGTGCCAGCAGCTTTCCGACTAGCGCCTACGAGCAGTACTTC. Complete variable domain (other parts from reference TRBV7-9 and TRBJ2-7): DTGVSQNPRHKITKRGQNVTFRCDPISEHNRLYWYRQTLGQGPEFLTYFQNEAQLEKSRLLSDRFSAERPKGSFSTLEIQRTEQGDSAMYLCASSFPTSAYEQYFGPGTRLTVT.

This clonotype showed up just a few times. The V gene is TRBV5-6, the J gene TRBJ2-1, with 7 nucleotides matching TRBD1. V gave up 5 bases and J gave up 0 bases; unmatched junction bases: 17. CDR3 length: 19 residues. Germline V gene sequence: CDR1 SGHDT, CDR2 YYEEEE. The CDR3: CASSGTGTDPKSSYNEQFF. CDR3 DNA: TGTGCCAGCAGTGGGACCGGGACAGACCCTAAGAGCTCCTACAATGAGCAGTTCTTC.

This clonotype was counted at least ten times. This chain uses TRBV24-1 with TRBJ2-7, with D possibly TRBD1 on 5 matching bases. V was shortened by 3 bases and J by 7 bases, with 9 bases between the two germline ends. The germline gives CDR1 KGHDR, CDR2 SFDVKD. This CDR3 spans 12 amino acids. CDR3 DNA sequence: TGTGCCACCAGTGATCTTAAGGGGGAGCAGTACTTC. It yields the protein CATSDLKGEQYF.